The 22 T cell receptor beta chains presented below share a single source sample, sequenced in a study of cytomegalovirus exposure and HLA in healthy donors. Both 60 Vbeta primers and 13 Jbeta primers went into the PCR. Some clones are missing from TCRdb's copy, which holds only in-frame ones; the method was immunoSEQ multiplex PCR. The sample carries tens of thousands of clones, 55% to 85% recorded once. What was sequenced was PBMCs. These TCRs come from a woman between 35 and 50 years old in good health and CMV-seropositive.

The DNA of the CDR3 is TGTGCCAGCAGTGGCGAGGGAGGGCGGGCTAACTATGGCTACACCTTC. Translating gives CASSGEGGRANYGYTF. The gene calls are TRBV25-1 and TRBJ1-2; no reliable D call. In germline, CDR1 is MGHDK, CDR2 SYGVNS. CDR3 length equals 16 residues. V was clipped by 4 bases and J by 0 bases, with 15 bases between them.

This chain's CDR3 is CASAGGLAGKETQYF. As DNA, the CDR3 is TGTGCCAGTGCGGGGGGACTAGCGGGTAAAGAGACCCAGTACTTC. The chain uses TRBV2 and TRBJ2-5, with 12 bases aligning to TRBD2. Germline CDR1 is SNHLY and CDR2 is FYNNEI. After removal of 9 bases from V and 3 bases from J, the junction contained 8 bases not matched to a gene. The CDR3 extends over 15 amino acids. The whole variable domain, filled in from reference TRBV2 and TRBJ2-5, reads EPEVTQTPSHQVTQMGQEVILRCVPISNHLYFYWYRQILGQKVEFLVSFYNNEISEKSEIFDDQFSVERPDGSNFTLKIRSTKLEDSAMYFCASAGGLAGKETQYFGPGTRLLVL.

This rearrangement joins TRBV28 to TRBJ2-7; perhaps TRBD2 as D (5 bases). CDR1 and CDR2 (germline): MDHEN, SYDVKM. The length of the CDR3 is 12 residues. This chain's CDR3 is CASRAEAYEQYF. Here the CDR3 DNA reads TGTGCTTCAAGAGCGGAGGCCTACGAGCAGTACTTC.

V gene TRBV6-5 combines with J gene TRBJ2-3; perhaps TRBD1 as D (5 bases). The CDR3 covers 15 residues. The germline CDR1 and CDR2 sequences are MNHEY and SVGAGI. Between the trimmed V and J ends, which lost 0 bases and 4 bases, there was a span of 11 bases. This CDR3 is CASSYSGLRSDTQYF. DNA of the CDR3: TGTGCCAGCAGTTACTCGGGGCTTAGATCAGATACGCAGTATTTT.

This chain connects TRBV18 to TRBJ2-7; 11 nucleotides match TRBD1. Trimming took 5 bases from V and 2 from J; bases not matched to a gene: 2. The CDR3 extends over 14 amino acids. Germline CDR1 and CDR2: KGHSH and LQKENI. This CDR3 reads CASSGDRGTYEQYF. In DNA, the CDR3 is TGTGCCAGCTCAGGGGACAGGGGGACCTACGAGCAGTACTTC.

The CDR3 sequence: CASSPDREGVGEQYF. DNA for the CDR3: TGTGCCAGCTCACCGGACAGGGAAGGAGTTGGCGAGCAGTACTTC. The genes are TRBV18 and TRBJ2-7, with 8 bases identical to TRBD1. The germline V gene encodes CDR1 KGHSH and CDR2 LQKENI. This CDR3 has 15 residues. With 3 bases clipped from V and 6 bases from J, the junction kept 10 bases outside the gene matches.

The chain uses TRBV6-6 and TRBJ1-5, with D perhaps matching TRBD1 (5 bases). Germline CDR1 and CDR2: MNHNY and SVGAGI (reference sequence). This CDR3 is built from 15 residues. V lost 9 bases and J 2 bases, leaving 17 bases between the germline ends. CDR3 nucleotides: TGTGCCAGTGCCAATCTACAGGCCGGCAATCAGCCCCAGCATTTT. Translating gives CASANLQAGNQPQHF.

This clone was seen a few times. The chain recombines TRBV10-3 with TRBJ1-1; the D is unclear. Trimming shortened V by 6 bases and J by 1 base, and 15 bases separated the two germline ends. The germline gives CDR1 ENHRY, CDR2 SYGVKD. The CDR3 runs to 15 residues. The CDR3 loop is CAIRAGVSGNTEAFF. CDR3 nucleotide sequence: TGTGCCATCAGGGCAGGCGTCTCAGGGAACACTGAAGCTTTCTTT.

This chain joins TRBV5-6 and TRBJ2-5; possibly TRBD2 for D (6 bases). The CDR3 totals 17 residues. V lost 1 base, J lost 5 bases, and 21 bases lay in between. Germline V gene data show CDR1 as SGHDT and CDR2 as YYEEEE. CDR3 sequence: CASSLSEGSYGRETQYF. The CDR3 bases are TGTGCCAGCAGCTTGTCGGAGGGCAGCTATGGGAGGGAGACCCAGTACTTC.

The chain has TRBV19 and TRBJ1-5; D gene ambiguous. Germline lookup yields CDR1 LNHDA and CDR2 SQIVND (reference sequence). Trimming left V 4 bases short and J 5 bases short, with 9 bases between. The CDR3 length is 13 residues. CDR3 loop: CASSTQVHQPQHF. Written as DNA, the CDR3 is TGTGCCAGTAGTACTCAGGTCCATCAGCCCCAGCATTTT.

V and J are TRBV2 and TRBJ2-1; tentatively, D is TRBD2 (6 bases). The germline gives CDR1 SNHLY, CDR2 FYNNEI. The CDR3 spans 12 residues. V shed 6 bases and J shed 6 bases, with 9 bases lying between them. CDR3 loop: CASREGGNEQFF. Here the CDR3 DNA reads TGTGCCAGCAGGGAGGGTGGCAATGAGCAGTTCTTC.

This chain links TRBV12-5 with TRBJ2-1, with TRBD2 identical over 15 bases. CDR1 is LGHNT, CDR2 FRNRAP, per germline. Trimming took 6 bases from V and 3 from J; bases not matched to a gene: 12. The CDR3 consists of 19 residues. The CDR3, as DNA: TGTGCTAGTGGCCACGGTTACGGGACTAGCGGGAGGAGCTACAATGAGCAGTTCTTC. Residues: CASGHGYGTSGRSYNEQFF.

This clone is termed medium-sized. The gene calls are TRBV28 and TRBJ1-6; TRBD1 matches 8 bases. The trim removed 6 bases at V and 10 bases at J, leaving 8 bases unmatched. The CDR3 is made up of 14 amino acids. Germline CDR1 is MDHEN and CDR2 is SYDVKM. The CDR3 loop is CASRRGQGGSPLHF. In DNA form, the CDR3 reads TGTGCCAGCAGACGTGGACAGGGCGGGTCACCCCTCCACTTT.

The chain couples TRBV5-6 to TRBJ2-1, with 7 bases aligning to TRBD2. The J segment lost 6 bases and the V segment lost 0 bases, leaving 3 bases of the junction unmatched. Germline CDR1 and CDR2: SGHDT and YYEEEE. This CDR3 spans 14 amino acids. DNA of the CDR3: TGTGCCAGCAGCTTGGGGCTAGCGGTCAATGAGCAGTTCTTC. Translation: CASSLGLAVNEQFF.

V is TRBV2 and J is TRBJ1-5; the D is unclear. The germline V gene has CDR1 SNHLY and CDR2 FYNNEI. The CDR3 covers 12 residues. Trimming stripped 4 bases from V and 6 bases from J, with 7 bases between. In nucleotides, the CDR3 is TGTGCCAGCAGTGTCCTTCTTCAGCCCCAGCATTTT. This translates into CASSVLLQPQHF. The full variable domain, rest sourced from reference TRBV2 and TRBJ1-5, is EPEVTQTPSHQVTQMGQEVILRCVPISNHLYFYWYRQILGQKVEFLVSFYNNEISEKSEIFDDQFSVERPDGSNFTLKIRSTKLEDSAMYFCASSVLLQPQHFGDGTRLSIL.

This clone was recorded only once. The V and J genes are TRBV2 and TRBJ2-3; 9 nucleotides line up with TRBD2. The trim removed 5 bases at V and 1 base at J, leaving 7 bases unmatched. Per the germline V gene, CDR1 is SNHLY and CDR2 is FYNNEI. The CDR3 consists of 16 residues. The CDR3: CASSPRASGGTDTQYF. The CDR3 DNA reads TGTGCCAGCAGTCCCCGAGCTAGCGGGGGCACAGATACGCAGTATTTT.

The DNA for the CDR3 is TGTGCCAGCAGCTTGGTATCGGTGAACACTGAAGCTTTCTTT. Its protein is CASSLVSVNTEAFF. The V call is TRBV5-4, the J call TRBJ1-1, with unresolved D. Germline lookup yields CDR1 SGHNT and CDR2 YYREEE (reference sequence). The ends were cut back, 0 bases at V and 0 bases at J, with 6 bases in the middle. CDR3 length equals 14 residues.

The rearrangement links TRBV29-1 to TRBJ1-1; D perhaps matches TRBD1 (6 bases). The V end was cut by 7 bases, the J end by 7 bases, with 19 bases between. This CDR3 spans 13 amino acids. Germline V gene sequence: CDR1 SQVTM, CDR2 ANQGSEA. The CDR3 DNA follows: TGCAGCGCAGCTCAACAGGGATTCGGTGAAGCTTTCTTT. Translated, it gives CSAAQQGFGEAFF.

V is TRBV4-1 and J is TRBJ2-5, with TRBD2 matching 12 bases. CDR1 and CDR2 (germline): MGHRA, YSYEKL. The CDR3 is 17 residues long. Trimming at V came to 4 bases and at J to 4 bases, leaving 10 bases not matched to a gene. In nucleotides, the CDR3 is TGCGCCAGCAGCCTGTACCTAGCGGGAGGGAGCTCAGAGACCCAGTACTTC. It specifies CASSLYLAGGSSETQYF.

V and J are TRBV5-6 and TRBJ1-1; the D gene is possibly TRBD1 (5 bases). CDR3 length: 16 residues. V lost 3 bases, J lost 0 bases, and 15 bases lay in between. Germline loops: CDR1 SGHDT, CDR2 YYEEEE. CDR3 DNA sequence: TGTGCCAGCAGCTGGGGGGTGGGTAGCGTGAACACTGAAGCTTTCTTT. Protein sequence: CASSWGVGSVNTEAFF.

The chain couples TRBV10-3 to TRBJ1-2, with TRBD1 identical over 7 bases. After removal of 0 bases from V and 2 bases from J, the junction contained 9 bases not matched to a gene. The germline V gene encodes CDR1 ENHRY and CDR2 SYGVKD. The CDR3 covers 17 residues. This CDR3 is CAISESPGQRINYGYTF. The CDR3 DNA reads TGTGCCATCAGTGAGTCACCGGGACAGCGAATAAACTATGGCTACACCTTC.

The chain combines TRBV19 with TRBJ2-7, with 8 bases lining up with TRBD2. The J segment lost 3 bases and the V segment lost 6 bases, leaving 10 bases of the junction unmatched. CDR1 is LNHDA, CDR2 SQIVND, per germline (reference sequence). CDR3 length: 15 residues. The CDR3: CASRRAPSGGYEQYF. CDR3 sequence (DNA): TGTGCCAGTAGACGGGCCCCCAGCGGGGGCTACGAGCAGTACTTC.